Included here is one T cell receptor (beta chain) sequence, with context. Its matching antigen is unknown. Sequencing used immunoSEQ multiplex PCR; TCRdb keeps in-frame clones, though not all of them. In the table there are some 790,000 clones, approximately 77% of which are singletons. Trimming pared 3 bases from V and 2 bases from J, leaving 10 bases between. Per germline, CDR1 MDHEN and CDR2 SYDVKM. CDR3 length equals 14 residues. The data stem from a study of shared clonotypes between healthy human individuals. Whole-study findings and limits: Several donors showed sharing of 4.5% to 5% of naive CD4 clonotypes. All-four-donor shared clonotypes had higher generation probabilities than non-shared clonotypes did. Clonotype sharing levels among donors were expected to vary with sequencing depth. Generally, estimated richness proved larger in naive subsets than it did in memory subsets.

Material: memory CD4+ T cells sorted from blood. Subset defined: CD45RA-negative fraction. V is TRBV28 and J is TRBJ1-1, with D possibly being TRBD1 (5 bases). This TCR derives from a woman aged 25 to 39 in good health. The CDR3: CASSLQGPNTEAFF. DNA for the CDR3: TGTGCCAGCAGTTTGCAGGGACCAAACACTGAAGCTTTCTTT.